This record covers a single TCR beta chain. What it binds is not known. V trimming: 0 bases; J trimming: 6 bases; junction bases outside the gene matches: 5. This CDR3 has 13 amino acids. Germline CDR1 and CDR2: DFQATT and SNEGSKA (reference sequence). This sample is drawn from a study of T-cell memory formation after mild COVID-19. Study at large: Clustering of TCRs was largely donor specific. Study findings and constraints: Contracting clones localized mainly to CM and EM when CD4+ and mainly to EMRA when CD8+. Pre-infection memory already had some responding clones, implying cross-reactive memory joined.

TCRdb recomputed calls from the 5' RACE reads with MiXCR, one row per CDR3 protein. The data hold roughly 200,000 distinct CDR3 sequences, with about a fifth observed a single time. The sequence was obtained from an adult woman who had mild COVID-19 (a few samples of this study predate the infection). Cell type and time point are not known. This chain joins TRBV20-1 and TRBJ2-7; 7 nucleotides match TRBD1. The material sequenced was PBMCs or a T cell subset sorted from them (not recorded which). The CDR3 protein is CSARERNRGEQYF. CDR3 nucleotide sequence: TGCAGTGCTAGAGAGAGGAACAGGGGCGAGCAGTACTTC.